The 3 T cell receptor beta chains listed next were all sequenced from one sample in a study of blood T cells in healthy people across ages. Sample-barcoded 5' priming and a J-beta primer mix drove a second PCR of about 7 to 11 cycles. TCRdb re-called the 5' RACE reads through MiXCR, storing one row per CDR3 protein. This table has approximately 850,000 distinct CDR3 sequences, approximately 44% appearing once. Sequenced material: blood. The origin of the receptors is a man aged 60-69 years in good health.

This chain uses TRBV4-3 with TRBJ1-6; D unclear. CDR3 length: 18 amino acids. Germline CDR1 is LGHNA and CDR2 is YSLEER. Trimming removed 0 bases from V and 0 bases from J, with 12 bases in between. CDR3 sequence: CASSQDYGTSSYNSPLHF. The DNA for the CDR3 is TGCGCCAGCAGCCAAGATTACGGAACAAGCTCCTATAATTCACCCCTCCACTTT.

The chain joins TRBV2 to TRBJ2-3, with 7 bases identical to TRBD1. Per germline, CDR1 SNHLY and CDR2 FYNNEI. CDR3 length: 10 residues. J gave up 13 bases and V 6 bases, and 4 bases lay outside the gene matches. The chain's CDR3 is CASSTGVKYF. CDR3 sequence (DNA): TGTGCCAGCAGCACAGGGGTCAAGTATTTT.

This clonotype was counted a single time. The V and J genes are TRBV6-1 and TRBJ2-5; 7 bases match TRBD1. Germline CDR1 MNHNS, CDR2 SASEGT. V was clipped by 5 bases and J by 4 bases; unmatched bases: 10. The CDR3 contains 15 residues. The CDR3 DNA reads TGTGCCAGCAGTTCCAGGGGGATCATGGTAGAGACCCAGTACTTC. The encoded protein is CASSSRGIMVETQYF.